One TCR beta chain is described in this entry. The germline V gene has CDR1 MGHRA and CDR2 YSYEKL. Trimming removed 2 bases at V and 0 bases at J, with 3 bases between. CDR3 length equals 13 residues. The source of the sample is a study of shared T cell receptors in the human thymus. The method was immunoSEQ multiplex PCR; TCRdb's version includes in-frame clones alone and lacks a portion of them. The table shows just under 550,000 clones, with 78% occurring only once. Another study also made use of these data, one on human thymus T cells. That study reports: Thymic and blood repertoires showed apparently biased V and J gene usage.

The chain couples TRBV4-1 to TRBJ2-3; D is unclear. This TCR was recovered from a boy younger than two with a congenital heart defect. Sequenced sample: thymocytes. The chain's CDR3 is CASSQQSTDTQYF. CDR3 sequence (DNA): TGCGCCAGCAGCCAACAGAGCACAGATACGCAGTATTTT.